This TCR beta chain came from a study of T cell responses to AZD1222 COVID-19 vaccine. As for this clone: Its antigen remains unidentified.

The repertoire was sequenced with immunoSEQ multiplex PCR; TCRdb's copy has only in-frame clones and lacks some. The sample holds 150,000 to 200,000 clones, 85% to 95% seen once. Broader study findings: Repertoire sampling was restricted to post-peak T cell response timepoints. Seropositivity was recorded at baseline in only a handful of AZD1222 recipients.

Sequenced here: peripheral blood, sampled on day 0 of AZD1222 vaccination. This sequence was found in an adult in good health.

The CDR3 here is CAWGTGGKGNTIYF. DNA for the CDR3: TGTGCCTGGGGAACAGGGGGCAAAGGAAACACCATATATTTT. The chain links TRBV30 to TRBJ1-3, with 9 bases that match TRBD1. The CDR3 runs 14 residues. Germline CDR1 is GTSNPN and CDR2 is SVGIG (reference sequence). Trimming cost V 5 bases and J 4 bases; bases outside gene matches: 6.